This T cell receptor beta chain was documented in a study of blood T cell repertoires in COVID-19. Germline V gives CDR1 SGHRS, CDR2 YFSETQ. This CDR3 comprises 13 residues. V dropped 4 bases and J dropped 7 bases, with 14 bases sitting between them. Method: immunoSEQ multiplex PCR; TCRdb's copy keeps in-frame clones and lacks some. Of around 300,000 clones listed, more than 80% are singletons. Participants reported their clinical history, and cohort assignment relied on those reports. This TCR derives from a woman between 18 and 30 years old who had recovered from COVID-19. This chain joins TRBV5-1 and TRBJ1-1; D not certain. Sample: PBMCs or T cells enriched from blood (not recorded which). CDR3 coding DNA: TGCGCCAGCAGCCCTCCGGCCGGGGATGAAGCTTTCTTT. This gives the protein CASSPPAGDEAFF.